The 19 T cell receptor beta chains listed next were all sequenced from one sample in a study of cytomegalovirus exposure and HLA in healthy donors. Sequencing used immunoSEQ multiplex PCR; TCRdb keeps in-frame clones, though not all of them. The sample contains 100,000 to 150,000 clones, roughly 95% of which appear only once. The sample taken for sequencing was PBMCs. The receptor set was obtained from a man younger than 35 in good health and CMV-seronegative.

The V call is TRBV10-3, the J call TRBJ2-5; 8 nucleotides match TRBD2. The germline V gene encodes CDR1 ENHRY and CDR2 SYGVKD. The CDR3 loop spans 14 amino acids. The V gene end was trimmed by 9 bases and the J gene end by 0 bases; junction bases not matched to a gene: 6. This CDR3 reads CAMATGLDQETQYF. As DNA, the CDR3 is TGTGCCATGGCAACGGGACTAGACCAAGAGACCCAGTACTTC.

The chain joins TRBV5-1 to TRBJ2-1; D might be TRBD1 (6 bases). This CDR3 has 14 residues. Per the germline V gene, CDR1 is SGHRS and CDR2 is YFSETQ. Between the trimmed V and J ends, which lost 0 bases and 4 bases, there was a span of 8 bases. The CDR3 nucleotides are TGCGCCAGCAGCTTGGGGACAGAATACAATGAGCAGTTCTTC. It yields the protein CASSLGTEYNEQFF.

This clone was observed once. The chain combines TRBV11-2 with TRBJ2-3; 8 bases map to TRBD2. The junction had 9 bases not matched to a gene; V was cut back by 4 bases and J by 0 bases. The V gene's germline CDR1 is SGHAT and CDR2 FQNNGV. CDR3 length: 17 amino acids. The CDR3 reads CASSWRGASGSTDTQYF. In nucleotides, the CDR3 is TGTGCCAGCAGCTGGAGAGGGGCTAGCGGGAGCACAGATACGCAGTATTTT.

The chain employs TRBV18 and TRBJ2-7, with D possibly TRBD2 on 7 matching bases. V lost 2 bases to trimming and J lost 4 bases, with 15 bases between them. Per the germline V gene, CDR1 is KGHSH and CDR2 is LQKENI. The CDR3 totals 15 residues. In DNA form, the CDR3 reads TGTGCCAGCTCACCAGGCGGGGGCGAAATATACGAGCAGTACTTC. Protein: CASSPGGGEIYEQYF.

This chain connects TRBV19 to TRBJ2-3; 9 bases align to TRBD1. The germline V gene encodes CDR1 LNHDA and CDR2 SQIVND (reference sequence). The CDR3 extends over 15 amino acids. Trimming removed 6 bases from V and 8 bases from J; junction bases left unmatched: 12. CDR3 bases: TGTGCCAGTAGCTCCTGGGGACAGGGATCCATTACGCAGTATTTT. Protein: CASSSWGQGSITQYF.

This chain connects TRBV7-3 to TRBJ1-1; D not resolved. Trimming shortened V by 1 base and J by 1 base, and 13 bases separated the two germline ends. Germline V gives CDR1 SGHTA, CDR2 FQGTGA. This CDR3 spans 16 amino acids. This CDR3 is CASSLMRSRGNTEAFF. The DNA for the CDR3 is TGTGCCAGCAGCTTAATGCGGTCTCGGGGGAACACTGAAGCTTTCTTT.

CDR3 sequence: CASSIGQGTLHSYEQYF. CDR3 in DNA: TGTGCCAGCAGCATAGGACAGGGTACACTACACTCCTACGAGCAGTACTTC. V gene TRBV27 combines with J gene TRBJ2-7; TRBD1 matches at 8 bases. Germline CDR1 MNHEY, CDR2 SMNVEV (reference sequence). The J segment lost 0 bases and the V segment lost 6 bases, leaving 13 bases of the junction unmatched. The CDR3 is made up of 17 amino acids.

This chain uses TRBV7-9 with TRBJ1-2; 8 positions agree with TRBD1. Germline-derived CDR1 and CDR2 are SEHNR and FQNEAQ (reference sequence). The V and J ends lost 4 bases and 3 bases, in that order; junction bases with no gene match: 1. The CDR3 totals 13 residues. CDR3 bases: TGTGCCAGCAGCTCAGGGGGCTACTATGGCTACACCTTC. It specifies CASSSGGYYGYTF.

In DNA form, the CDR3 reads TGTGCCACCAGCTACCGGGGAAATAGCGAGCAGTACTTC. Protein: CATSYRGNSEQYF. J is TRBJ2-7 and V is TRBV15, with D perhaps matching TRBD2 (5 bases). Looked up from germline, CDR1 is LNHNV and CDR2 is YYDKDF (reference sequence). Trimming pared 5 bases from V and 6 bases from J, leaving 14 bases between. This CDR3 has 13 amino acids.

As to this clone: The junction departs from the called germline gene at one end, perhaps through a read error. The rearrangement links TRBV29-1 to TRBJ1-4; TRBD1 agrees at 7 bases. The CDR3 contains 11 residues. Germline V CDR1 and CDR2: SQVTM, ANQGSEA. CDR3 in amino acids: CSAAWADRAIF. The CDR3, as DNA: TGCAGCGCCGCATGGGCCGACAGGGCGATTTTT.

For the CDR3, the DNA is TGTGCCAGCAGGAGGACAGGGGCCAATGAGCAGTTCTTC. This translates into CASRRTGANEQFF. The V call is TRBV27, the J call TRBJ2-1; TRBD1 matches at 9 bases. Germline CDR1 is MNHEY and CDR2 is SMNVEV (reference sequence). The CDR3 length is 13 residues. Losses at the gene ends were 6 bases for V and 6 bases for J; bases not matched to a gene: 3.

J is TRBJ2-5 and V is TRBV4-2, with 10 positions matching TRBD2. Germline CDR1 and CDR2: LGHNA and YNFKEQ. The CDR3 runs 18 residues. The V gene end was trimmed by 1 base and the J gene end by 5 bases; junction bases not matched to a gene: 13. This chain's CDR3 is CASSQGVTGASGSETQYF. CDR3 nucleotides: TGTGCCAGCAGCCAAGGTGTCACGGGCGCTAGCGGGAGTGAGACCCAGTACTTC.

This chain connects TRBV9 to TRBJ2-7; tentatively, D is TRBD2 (5 bases). The CDR3 totals 15 residues. CDR1 is SGDLS and CDR2 is YYNGEE in the germline V gene. Trimming removed 2 bases at V and 0 bases at J, with 12 bases between. The CDR3 coding sequence is TGTGCCAGCAGCGTCGATATGGAGGCCTCCTACGAGCAGTACTTC. This gives the protein CASSVDMEASYEQYF.

CDR3 protein: CASSFLGRGEQFF. CDR3 sequence (DNA): TGTGCCAGCAGCTTCTTAGGGAGAGGTGAGCAGTTCTTC. The rearrangement joins TRBV5-4 to TRBJ2-1; possibly TRBD2 for D (5 bases). CDR3 size: 13 residues. From germline, CDR1 is SGHNT and CDR2 YYREEE (reference sequence). V lost 2 bases and J 9 bases, leaving 12 bases between the germline ends.

The chain couples TRBV28 to TRBJ2-1, with 7 bases identical to TRBD2. Germline-derived CDR1 and CDR2 are MDHEN and SYDVKM. After removal of 5 bases from V and 7 bases from J, the junction contained 8 bases not matched to a gene. The CDR3 totals 14 residues. CDR3 region: CASSPQRDQNEQFF. CDR3 bases: TGTGCCAGCAGTCCTCAGCGGGATCAGAATGAGCAGTTCTTC.

The chain has TRBV6-5 and TRBJ2-7; possibly TRBD2 for D (6 bases). Germline-derived CDR1 and CDR2 are MNHEY and SVGAGI. V was cut by 0 bases and J by 2 bases, with 11 bases left in between. The CDR3 covers 15 residues. The CDR3 region is CASSYSGDWPYEQYF. In nucleotides, the CDR3 is TGTGCCAGCAGTTACTCAGGGGACTGGCCCTACGAGCAGTACTTC.

The chain couples TRBV4-3 to TRBJ2-7, with a possible D match to TRBD1 (6 bases). In germline, CDR1 is LGHNA, CDR2 YSLEER. This CDR3 contains 13 residues. V lost 1 base, J lost 5 bases, and 9 bases lay in between. CDR3 sequence (DNA): TGCGCCAGCAGCCAAGTGGCAGGGGACGAGCAGTACTTC. Translating it yields CASSQVAGDEQYF.

The chain carries TRBV7-2 and TRBJ1-5, with D tentatively TRBD1 (5 bases). The CDR3 is 15 residues long. Germline V gives CDR1 SGHTA, CDR2 FQGNSA. The ends were cut back, 0 bases at V and 6 bases at J, with 12 bases in the middle. In nucleotides, the CDR3 is TGTGCCAGCAGCTTAGCCGTTCCAGGGATTCAGCCCCAGCATTTT. Its translation is CASSLAVPGIQPQHF.

The chain links TRBV27 to TRBJ2-1, with 8 positions matching TRBD2. The CDR3 totals 18 residues. Germline-derived CDR1 and CDR2 are MNHEY and SMNVEV (reference sequence). V lost 5 bases and J lost 6; bases outside the gene matches: 18. The CDR3 loop reads CASSLRGTRHQGANEQFF. The CDR3 coding sequence is TGTGCCAGCAGTCTTAGGGGGACTAGGCACCAAGGGGCCAATGAGCAGTTCTTC.